Listed below are T cell receptor beta chains from one sample, sequenced in a study of control samples from healthy donors and cancer patients. This table comes from immunoSEQ multiplex PCR, and its TCRdb copy is limited to in-frame clones, with some not included. The sample has tens of thousands of clones; around nine tenths are singletons. The sample taken for sequencing was formalin-fixed, paraffin-embedded tissue. The source of these receptors is a female donor with melanoma. Each CDR3 is given with its conserved first and last residue. Each record gives: V gene, J gene, clone size, D gene, CDR3 DNA, CDR3 protein. A D gene is named only where the DNA matches it firmly. Clone size is stated in some rows and not others, as once, few, many or a class when expanded.

v_gene: TRBV4-1; j_gene: TRBJ2-2; abundance: NA; d_gene: NA; CDR3nt: TGCGCCAGCAGCCTTTACCTGGTCGGGGAGCTGTTTTTT; CDR3aa: CASSLYLVGELFF
v_gene: TRBV18; j_gene: TRBJ1-1; abundance: NA; d_gene: NA; CDR3nt: TGTGCCAGCTCGGGGGATTTGAACACTGAAGCTTTCTTT; CDR3aa: CASSGDLNTEAFF
v_gene: TRBV19; j_gene: TRBJ1-1; abundance: NA; d_gene: TRBD1; CDR3nt: TGTGCCAGTAGTGGGAGGGACAGATGGAACACTGAAGCTTTCTTT; CDR3aa: CASSGRDRWNTEAFF
v_gene: TRBV11-2; j_gene: TRBJ1-4; abundance: once; d_gene: TRBD1; CDR3nt: TGTGCCAGCAGCACTGACAGGGGACCTAATGAAAAACTGTTTTTT; CDR3aa: CASSTDRGPNEKLFF
v_gene: TRBV3-1/TRBV3-2; j_gene: TRBJ2-1; abundance: NA; d_gene: TRBD1; CDR3nt: TGTGCCAGCAGCCCGCAAAACGCTGAAGGACAGGCCGAAAGCTCCTACAATGAGCAGTTCTTC; CDR3aa: CASSPQNAEGQAESSYNEQFF
v_gene: TRBV5-1; j_gene: TRBJ1-2; abundance: NA; d_gene: NA; CDR3nt: TGCGCCAGCAGCTTGGCCTCCAGCGGAGTACGGACCTTC; CDR3aa: CASSLASSGVRTF
v_gene: TRBV9; j_gene: TRBJ2-2; abundance: NA; d_gene: NA; CDR3nt: TGTGCCAGCAGCGTAGGGGCCTACGGGGAGCTGTTTTTT; CDR3aa: CASSVGAYGELFF
v_gene: TRBV24-1; j_gene: TRBJ2-5; abundance: NA; d_gene: NA; CDR3nt: TGTGCCACCAGTGATTTCAAACGAACCTACCAAGAGACCCAGTACTTC; CDR3aa: CATSDFKRTYQETQYF
v_gene: TRBV18; j_gene: TRBJ1-5; abundance: NA; d_gene: TRBD1; CDR3nt: TGTGCCAGCTCCCAGACAGGGGCGGGCAATCAGCCCCAGCATTTT; CDR3aa: CASSQTGAGNQPQHF
v_gene: TRBV6-5; j_gene: TRBJ2-1; abundance: NA; d_gene: TRBD2; CDR3nt: TGTGCCAGCAGTTACGGGGGACTAGTTATGGTTGAGCAGTTCTTC; CDR3aa: CASSYGGLVMVEQFF
v_gene: TRBV6-5; j_gene: TRBJ2-1; abundance: NA; d_gene: TRBD1; CDR3nt: TGTGCCAGCAGTATCGGGACAGTTGCGAATGAGCAGTTCTTC; CDR3aa: CASSIGTVANEQFF
v_gene: TRBV19; j_gene: TRBJ1-5; abundance: NA; d_gene: NA; CDR3nt: TGTGCCAGTGGATATACAGGGAATCAGCCCCAGCATTTT; CDR3aa: CASGYTGNQPQHF
v_gene: TRBV7-9; j_gene: TRBJ1-1; abundance: NA; d_gene: NA; CDR3nt: TGTGCCAGCTACGGCTTAGACGGGGGGCGTGGAGCTTTCTTT; CDR3aa: CASYGLDGGRGAFF
v_gene: TRBV24-1; j_gene: TRBJ1-1; abundance: NA; d_gene: NA; CDR3nt: TGTGCCACCAGTGATTCTTGGGGGTCTGAAGCTTTCTTT; CDR3aa: CATSDSWGSEAFF
v_gene: TRBV28; j_gene: TRBJ2-1; abundance: NA; d_gene: TRBD1; CDR3nt: TGTGCCAGCAGTCCCCCGGGACAGGGGAACAATGAGCAGTTCTTC; CDR3aa: CASSPPGQGNNEQFF
v_gene: TRBV19; j_gene: TRBJ1-4; abundance: NA; d_gene: NA; CDR3nt: TGTGCCAGTAGTATAATTGGATCCCGAGGTGAAAAACTGTTTTTT; CDR3aa: CASSIIGSRGEKLFF
v_gene: TRBV19; j_gene: TRBJ1-1; abundance: once; d_gene: TRBD1; CDR3nt: TGTGCCAGTAATAACAGACAGGGGAGCACTGAAGCTTTCTTT; CDR3aa: CASNNRQGSTEAFF
v_gene: TRBV24-1; j_gene: TRBJ2-7; abundance: NA; d_gene: NA; CDR3nt: TGTGCCACCAGTGTAGGGGGAGGCTCCTACGAGCAGTACTTC; CDR3aa: CATSVGGGSYEQYF
v_gene: TRBV6-5; j_gene: TRBJ2-1; abundance: NA; d_gene: NA; CDR3nt: TGTGCCAGCAGTTTAAGCAATGAGCAGTTCTTC; CDR3aa: CASSLSNEQFF
v_gene: TRBV10-3; j_gene: TRBJ2-1; abundance: NA; d_gene: NA; CDR3nt: TGTGCCATCCGTGGGGCCCAAGGACTGGGGGAGGATGAGCAGTTCTTC; CDR3aa: CAIRGAQGLGEDEQFF
v_gene: TRBV7-2; j_gene: TRBJ2-1; abundance: NA; d_gene: TRBD2; CDR3nt: TGTGCCAGCAGCTTAGAATGGGGGGGGCAGTTCTTC; CDR3aa: CASSLEWGGQFF
v_gene: TRBV9; j_gene: TRBJ2-1; abundance: NA; d_gene: NA; CDR3nt: TGTGCCAGCAGCGTAGGGTATGCGAGCTACAATGAGCAGTTCTTC; CDR3aa: CASSVGYASYNEQFF
v_gene: TRBV2; j_gene: TRBJ1-1; abundance: NA; d_gene: TRBD1; CDR3nt: TGTGCCAGCAGTGTCTCAGGGACAGGGGGCACTGAAGCTTTCTTT; CDR3aa: CASSVSGTGGTEAFF
v_gene: TRBV11-1; j_gene: TRBJ1-1; abundance: medium-sized; d_gene: NA; CDR3nt: TGTGCCAGCAGCTTAGAAGGGTCCGGTTTTGAAGCTTTCTTT; CDR3aa: CASSLEGSGFEAFF
v_gene: TRBV10-3; j_gene: TRBJ1-1; abundance: NA; d_gene: NA; CDR3nt: TGTGCCATCAGTGAGAGGCCGGGGAACACTGAAGCTTTCTTT; CDR3aa: CAISERPGNTEAFF
v_gene: TRBV18; j_gene: TRBJ2-7; abundance: NA; d_gene: NA; CDR3nt: TGTGCCAGCTCACCCGTCCCGAGCTCCTACGAGCAGTACTTC; CDR3aa: CASSPVPSSYEQYF
v_gene: TRBV18; j_gene: TRBJ1-2; abundance: NA; d_gene: NA; CDR3nt: TGTGCCAGCTCACCAGGCTATTGCTACACCTTAAGCAGTGGCTACACCTTC; CDR3aa: CASSPGYCYTLSSGYTF
v_gene: TRBV7-2; j_gene: TRBJ2-2; abundance: NA; d_gene: NA; CDR3nt: TGTGCCAGCAGTGTGACTGCTTACGTGGAGCTGTTTTTT; CDR3aa: CASSVTAYVELFF
v_gene: TRBV30; j_gene: TRBJ2-1; abundance: NA; d_gene: TRBD2; CDR3nt: TGTGCCTGGACTGGACTAGTCGGAATGGGTGAGCAGTTCTTC; CDR3aa: CAWTGLVGMGEQFF
v_gene: TRBV5-1; j_gene: TRBJ1-2; abundance: NA; d_gene: TRBD1; CDR3nt: TGCGCCAGCAGCCCGCCCCGGACAGGGAAAAGTGGCTACACCTTC; CDR3aa: CASSPPRTGKSGYTF
v_gene: TRBV4-1; j_gene: TRBJ2-7; abundance: once; d_gene: TRBD1; CDR3nt: TGCGCCAGCAGCCCAACCGGACAGGTCATCTACGAGCAGTACTTC; CDR3aa: CASSPTGQVIYEQYF
v_gene: TRBV29-1; j_gene: TRBJ1-2; abundance: NA; d_gene: NA; CDR3nt: TGCAGCGTTGAACTAGTCACCCGAATGGGTGGCTACACCTTC; CDR3aa: CSVELVTRMGGYTF
v_gene: TRBV19; j_gene: TRBJ1-1; abundance: NA; d_gene: NA; CDR3nt: TGTGCCAGTAGTATAATCGTATCCACTGAAGCTTTCTTT; CDR3aa: CASSIIVSTEAFF
v_gene: TRBV5-1; j_gene: TRBJ2-2; abundance: NA; d_gene: NA; CDR3nt: TGCGCCAGCAGCCGGATCTTGGCAGCAAACACCGGGGAGCTGTTTTTT; CDR3aa: CASSRILAANTGELFF
v_gene: TRBV9; j_gene: TRBJ2-3; abundance: NA; d_gene: NA; CDR3nt: TGTGCCAGCAGCCCAACAGGGTATTGGGCAGATACGCAGTATTTT; CDR3aa: CASSPTGYWADTQYF
v_gene: TRBV9; j_gene: TRBJ1-1; abundance: NA; d_gene: NA; CDR3nt: TGTGCCAGCAGCGTAGTACGTGTGGAAGTGGCTTTCTTT; CDR3aa: CASSVVRVEVAFF
v_gene: TRBV12-3/TRBV12-4; j_gene: TRBJ2-7; abundance: NA; d_gene: NA; CDR3nt: TGTGCCAGCAGTTTAGCGCTTGGGGGCGAGCAGTACTTC; CDR3aa: CASSLALGGEQYF
v_gene: TRBV2; j_gene: TRBJ2-3; abundance: NA; d_gene: TRBD2; CDR3nt: TGTGCCAGCAAGTCGCAGCGGGAGGGTCTGGGCACAGATACGCAGTATTTT; CDR3aa: CASKSQREGLGTDTQYF
v_gene: TRBV24-1; j_gene: TRBJ2-3; abundance: once; d_gene: TRBD2; CDR3nt: TGTGCCACCAGTGATTCCCGGACTAGCGGGAGTGTAGATACGCAGTATTTT; CDR3aa: CATSDSRTSGSVDTQYF
v_gene: TRBV5-8; j_gene: TRBJ2-7; abundance: NA; d_gene: TRBD1; CDR3nt: TGTGCCAGCAGCTTACAGGGGGGCTACGAGCAGTACTTC; CDR3aa: CASSLQGGYEQYF
v_gene: TRBV6-2/TRBV6-3; j_gene: TRBJ1-2; abundance: NA; d_gene: NA; CDR3nt: TGTGCCAGCAGTCCAGCCGGCCGGATCGCCCTTGGCTACACCTTC; CDR3aa: CASSPAGRIALGYTF
v_gene: TRBV7-2; j_gene: TRBJ2-7; abundance: NA; d_gene: NA; CDR3nt: TGTGCCAGCAGCTTAGTTACACAGGCTAGCTACGAGCAGTACTTC; CDR3aa: CASSLVTQASYEQYF
v_gene: TRBV4-2; j_gene: TRBJ1-6; abundance: NA; d_gene: NA; CDR3nt: TGTGCCAGCAGCCAAGACCTGATCTTAGGGACCCTCCACTTT; CDR3aa: CASSQDLILGTLHF
v_gene: TRBV5-5; j_gene: TRBJ2-1; abundance: NA; d_gene: TRBD1; CDR3nt: TGTGCCAGCAGGCAGGGACAGGGATTATACAATGAGCAGTTCTTC; CDR3aa: CASRQGQGLYNEQFF
v_gene: TRBV7-2; j_gene: TRBJ1-1; abundance: NA; d_gene: NA; CDR3nt: TGTGCCAGCAGCTTCCGAGGGAGACTGAACACTGAAGCTTTTTTT; CDR3aa: CASSFRGRLNTEAFF
v_gene: TRBV18; j_gene: TRBJ1-6; abundance: NA; d_gene: NA; CDR3nt: TGTGCCAGCTCACCCTCTGGGCCAGGGAATTCACCCCTCCACTTT; CDR3aa: CASSPSGPGNSPLHF
v_gene: TRBV4-1; j_gene: TRBJ2-1; abundance: NA; d_gene: NA; CDR3nt: TGCGCCAGCAGCCAAGCGTTGTTTTACCATGAGCAGTTCTTC; CDR3aa: CASSQALFYHEQFF
v_gene: TRBV19; j_gene: TRBJ1-2; abundance: NA; d_gene: NA; CDR3nt: TGTGCCAGTAGTAGCCATACAGTTAACTATGGCTACACCTTC; CDR3aa: CASSSHTVNYGYTF
v_gene: TRBV7-9; j_gene: TRBJ2-5; abundance: NA; d_gene: TRBD1; CDR3nt: TGTGCCAGCAGCTTAGGGGGGGACAGGGCGGAGACCCAGTACTTC; CDR3aa: CASSLGGDRAETQYF
v_gene: TRBV5-6; j_gene: TRBJ2-3; abundance: NA; d_gene: NA; CDR3nt: TGTGCCAGCACAGCTTTGGGGGCTGGGACAGATACGCAGTATTTT; CDR3aa: CASTALGAGTDTQYF
v_gene: TRBV19; j_gene: TRBJ1-2; abundance: NA; d_gene: NA; CDR3nt: TGTGCCAGTAGAGACGCCGGATATGGCTACACCTTC; CDR3aa: CASRDAGYGYTF
v_gene: TRBV18; j_gene: TRBJ1-1; abundance: NA; d_gene: NA; CDR3nt: TGTGCCAGCTCACCCATAGAAAAGGGCACTGAAGCTTTCTTT; CDR3aa: CASSPIEKGTEAFF